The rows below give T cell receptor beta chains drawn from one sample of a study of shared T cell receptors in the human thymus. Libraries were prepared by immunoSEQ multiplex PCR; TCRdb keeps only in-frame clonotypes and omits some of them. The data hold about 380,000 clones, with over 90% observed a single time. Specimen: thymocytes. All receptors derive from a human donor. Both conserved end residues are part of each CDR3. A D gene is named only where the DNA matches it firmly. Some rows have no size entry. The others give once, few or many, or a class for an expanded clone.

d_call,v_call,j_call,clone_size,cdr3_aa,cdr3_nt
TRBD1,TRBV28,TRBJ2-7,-,CASSLSIGARTGGSYEQYF,TGTGCCAGCAGTTTATCGATAGGGGCGAGGACAGGCGGGTCCTACGAGCAGTACTTC
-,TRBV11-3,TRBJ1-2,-,CASSFRDPYGYTF,TGTGCCAGCAGCTTTAGGGACCCCTATGGCTACACCTTC
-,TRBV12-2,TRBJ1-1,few,CASRLAGTIDRLGTEAFF,TGTGCAAGTCGCTTAGCAGGGACCATTGACAGGCTCGGCACTGAAGCTTTCTTT
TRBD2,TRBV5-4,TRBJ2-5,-,CASTLGGGRPQETQYF,TGTGCCAGCACCCTGGGGGGCGGGAGGCCCCAGGAGACCCAGTACTTC
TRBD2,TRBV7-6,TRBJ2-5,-,CASSRGASQETQYF,TGTGCCAGCTCGCGGGGGGCTAGCCAAGAGACCCAGTACTTC
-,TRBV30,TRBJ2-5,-,CAWSVRGGETQYF,TGTGCCTGGAGTGTACGAGGCGGAGAGACCCAGTACTTC
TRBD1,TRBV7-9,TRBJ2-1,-,CASSLAEQGYNEQFF,TGTGCCAGCAGCTTAGCGGAACAGGGGTACAATGAGCAGTTCTTC
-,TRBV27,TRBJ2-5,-,CASSLYGPPETQYF,TGTGCCAGCAGTTTATACGGGCCCCCAGAGACCCAGTACTTC
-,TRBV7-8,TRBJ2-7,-,CASSLDWRVEYEQYF,TGTGCCAGCAGCTTAGACTGGCGGGTGGAATACGAGCAGTACTTC
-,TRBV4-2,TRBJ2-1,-,CASSQQPGEGNEQFF,TGTGCCAGCAGCCAGCAACCGGGAGAGGGGAATGAGCAGTTCTTC
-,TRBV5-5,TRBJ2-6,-,CASSRFGLANVLTF,TGTGCCAGCAGCCGTTTCGGATTGGCCAACGTCCTGACTTTC
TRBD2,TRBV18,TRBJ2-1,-,CASSPPGLSNEQFF,TGTGCCAGCTCACCACCGGGACTAAGCAATGAGCAGTTCTTC
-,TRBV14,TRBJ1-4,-,CASSQDVALEKLFF,TGTGCCAGCAGCCAAGATGTGGCACTTGAAAAACTGTTTTTT
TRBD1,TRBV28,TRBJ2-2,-,CASSYPGQATGELFF,TGTGCCAGCAGCTACCCGGGACAGGCTACCGGGGAGCTGTTTTTT
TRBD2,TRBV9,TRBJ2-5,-,CASSVVSGRVQETQYF,TGTGCCAGCAGCGTCGTAAGCGGGAGGGTCCAAGAGACCCAGTACTTC
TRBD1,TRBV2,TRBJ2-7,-,CASSDQAGTASYEQYF,TGTGCCAGCAGTGATCAAGCCGGGACAGCCTCCTACGAGCAGTACTTC
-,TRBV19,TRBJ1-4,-,CASRRKEKLFF,TGTGCCAGTAGGCGAAAAGAAAAACTGTTTTTT
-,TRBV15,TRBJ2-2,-,CATSRHVLGELFF,TGTGCCACCAGCAGACACGTTCTCGGGGAGCTGTTTTTT
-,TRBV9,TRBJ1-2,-,CASSFHRGRVYGYTF,TGTGCCAGCAGCTTCCACCGAGGGAGGGTCTATGGCTACACCTTC
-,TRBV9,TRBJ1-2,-,CASSVEEKGSYGYTF,TGTGCCAGCAGCGTAGAGGAGAAGGGGAGCTATGGCTACACCTTC
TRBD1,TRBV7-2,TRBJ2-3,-,CASSPWTGGGTDTQYF,TGTGCCAGCAGCCCCTGGACAGGGGGCGGCACAGATACGCAGTATTTT
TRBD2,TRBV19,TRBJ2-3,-,CASRETRLAGGLSTDTQYF,TGTGCCAGCCGCGAAACAAGACTAGCGGGAGGCCTTAGCACAGATACGCAGTATTTT
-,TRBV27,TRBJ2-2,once,CASSEEGPGELFF,TGTGCCAGCAGTGAGGAGGGACCCGGGGAGCTGTTTTTT
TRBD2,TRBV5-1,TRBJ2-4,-,CASSLAGLAGGPKLAKNIQYF,TGCGCCAGCAGCTTGGCTGGACTAGCGGGAGGGCCTAAGCTAGCCAAAAACATTCAGTACTTC
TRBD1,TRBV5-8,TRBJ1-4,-,CASSQVYLGTDEKLFF,TGTGCCAGCAGCCAAGTCTATCTCGGGACAGATGAAAAACTGTTTTTT
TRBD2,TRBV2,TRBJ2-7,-,CASQPPSLERDWKNYEQYF,TGTGCCAGCCAACCCCCCTCTCTCGAGCGGGACTGGAAAAACTACGAGCAGTACTTC